These 3 T cell receptor beta chains came from one sample sequenced in a study of OX40 agonist ivuxolimab in advanced cancers. Repertoires were generated with immunoSEQ multiplex PCR, while TCRdb's copy carries only in-frame clones and drops some. The sample has roughly 70,000 clones; roughly 78% are singletons. The source material was CD4+ or CD8+ T cells sorted from blood, sampled in a trial of the OX40 agonist ivuxolimab. These receptors came from an adult with an advanced solid tumor such as melanoma, head and neck, liver or kidney cancer.

The rearrangement joins TRBV15 to TRBJ2-5; 11 positions agree with TRBD2. V lost 6 bases to trimming and J lost 4 bases; unmatched junction nucleotides: 7. CDR1 is LNHNV, CDR2 YYDKDF, per germline (reference sequence). The CDR3 covers 15 residues. DNA for the CDR3: TGTGCCACCAGGGGAGGACTAGCGGGCGGAGAGACCCAGTACTTC. Translation gives CATRGGLAGGETQYF.

The chain combines TRBV7-2 with TRBJ2-3, with D perhaps given as TRBD1 or TRBD2 (6 bases each). Germline V gene sequence: CDR1 SGHTA, CDR2 FQGNSA. V was clipped by 1 base and J by 6 bases, with 14 bases between them. The CDR3 is made up of 15 amino acids. The CDR3 coding sequence is TGTGCCAGCAGCTTAGACGGGGGCGGTAAGGATACGCAGTATTTT. Its protein product is CASSLDGGGKDTQYF.

The chain uses TRBV5-4 and TRBJ1-2; D is uncertain. V lost 4 bases and J lost 0, with 13 bases in between. This CDR3 comprises 15 residues. Per the germline V gene, CDR1 is SGHNT and CDR2 is YYREEE (reference sequence). As DNA, the CDR3 is TGTGCCAGCAGCCTCAGGACGGGAGCTAACTATGGCTACACCTTC. Translating it yields CASSLRTGANYGYTF. The variable domain in full, completed from reference TRBV5-4 and TRBJ1-2, reads ETGVTQSPTHLIKTRGQQVTLRCSSQSGHNTVSWYQQALGQGPQFIFQYYREEENGRGNFPPRFSGLQFPNYSSELNVNALELDDSALYLCASSLRTGANYGYTFGSGTRLTVV.